Presented here are 18 T cell receptor beta chains from one specimen sequenced in a study of blood T cell repertoires in COVID-19 (dated by TCRdb to about 2020). Library preparation was by the immunoSEQ multiplex PCR assay. What TCRdb holds here is the immuneACCESS table cut down to in-frame rearrangements. Part of the clones is not present; checked against another copy, under half of the missing clones reflect an unresolved V gene, and the others are unexplained. The sample data list 98,000 or so clones, and roughly 91% of these were observed just once. Of the sample, roughly 5.6% falls within the top ten clones. The sample comprised peripheral blood. Receptor source: a human donor in a cohort sampled during active COVID-19.

This sequence joins TRBV7-8 and TRBJ2-7; tentatively, D is TRBD1 (6 bases). Trimming cost V 5 bases and J 2 bases, with 16 bases left between them. Germline V gene data show CDR1 as SGHVS and CDR2 as FQNEAQ. The CDR3 length is 15 residues. CDR3 nucleotide sequence: TGTGCCAGCAGCCGGGACACAGGGCCCCCCTACGAGCAGTACTTC. Encoded protein: CASSRDTGPPYEQYF.

The DNA of the CDR3 is TGTGCCAGTAGTCCCATCTGGGACAACCCCTACGAGCAGTACTTC. Translated, it gives CASSPIWDNPYEQYF. This chain links TRBV19 with TRBJ2-7, with D tentatively TRBD1 (6 bases). CDR3 length: 15 amino acids. V lost 5 bases and J lost 2, with 16 bases in between. In germline, CDR1 is LNHDA, CDR2 SQIVND (reference sequence). Complete variable domain (other parts from reference TRBV19 and TRBJ2-7): DGGITQSPKYLFRKEGQNVTLSCEQNLNHDAMYWYRQDPGQGLRLIYYSQIVNDFQKGDIAEGYSVSREKKESFPLTVTSAQKNPTAFYLCASSPIWDNPYEQYFGPGTRLTVT.

The chain joins TRBV27 to TRBJ2-1, with 13 bases aligning to TRBD2. Per germline, CDR1 MNHEY and CDR2 SMNVEV (reference sequence). The junction had 3 bases not matched to a gene; V was cut back by 0 bases and J by 7 bases. The CDR3 is 16 residues long. CDR3 region: CASSLSWGLAGNEQFF. In nucleotides, the CDR3 is TGTGCCAGCAGTTTATCATGGGGACTAGCGGGGAATGAGCAGTTCTTC.

The chain couples TRBV4-3 to TRBJ1-4, with unresolved D. V gave up 4 bases and J gave up 0 bases, with 12 bases separating them. The CDR3 runs to 16 residues. Germline CDR1 and CDR2: LGHNA and YSLEER. The CDR3 sequence is CASSPFSASTNEKLFF. The CDR3 nucleotides read TGCGCCAGCAGCCCCTTTTCAGCGTCAACTAATGAAAAACTGTTTTTT.

This clone was found once. The chain links TRBV6-5 to TRBJ2-2; 7 bases line up with TRBD1. This CDR3 is 12 amino acids long. J was trimmed by 9 bases and V by 4 bases; bases with no gene match: 2. CDR1 is MNHEY, CDR2 SVGAGI, per germline. CDR3 bases: TGTGCCAGCAGTTCGACAGGGAGGGAGCTGTTTTTT. Amino acid sequence: CASSSTGRELFF.

This chain links TRBV24-1 with TRBJ1-5; no reliable D call. V was trimmed by 3 bases and J by 9 bases, leaving 8 bases between them. CDR1 KGHDR and CDR2 SFDVKD come from the germline V gene. CDR3 length: 12 residues. The CDR3 reads CATSDPGLPQHF. CDR3 coding DNA: TGTGCCACCAGTGATCCCGGGTTGCCCCAGCATTTT.

The chain has TRBV9 and TRBJ2-7; TRBD2 matches at 8 bases. After removal of 1 base from V and 0 bases from J, the junction contained 3 bases not matched to a gene. Looked up from germline, CDR1 is SGDLS and CDR2 is YYNGEE. The CDR3 spans 15 residues. CDR3 bases: TGTGCCAGCAGCGTAAGCGGGGGATCCTCCTACGAGCAGTACTTC. Translation gives CASSVSGGSSYEQYF.

The chain couples TRBV7-9 to TRBJ1-6; TRBD1 agrees at 7 bases. Germline V gene data show CDR1 as SEHNR and CDR2 as FQNEAQ (reference sequence). The CDR3 sequence is 14 residues long. Trimming cost V 5 bases and J 9 bases; bases outside gene matches: 7. The CDR3 nucleotides are TGTGCCAGCAGCCCCACAGGGGCTGGTTCACCCCTCCACTTT. This sequence encodes CASSPTGAGSPLHF.

CDR3 amino acids: CASSDAAGAGNEQFF. CDR3 DNA: TGTGCCAGCAGCGACGCAGCGGGAGCAGGGAATGAGCAGTTCTTC. V is TRBV7-9 and J is TRBJ2-1; 8 bases are shared with TRBD2. This CDR3 is built from 15 residues. Per the germline V gene, CDR1 is SEHNR and CDR2 is FQNEAQ (reference sequence). With V trimmed by 5 bases and J by 7 bases, 10 bases remained unmatched.

The rearrangement links TRBV5-1 to TRBJ2-6, with D unresolved. V gave up 1 base and J gave up 0 bases, with 8 bases separating them. The CDR3 has 16 residues. CDR1 and CDR2 (germline): SGHRS, YFSETQ. CDR3 DNA: TGCGCCAGCAGCTTGTCCGTTCTCTCTGGGGCCAACGTCCTGACTTTC. It codes for CASSLSVLSGANVLTF.

The V call is TRBV7-9, the J call TRBJ1-1; tentative D call: TRBD1 (5 bases). Germline V gene data show CDR1 as SEHNR and CDR2 as FQNEAQ (reference sequence). This CDR3 has 16 amino acids. Trimming removed 9 bases at V and 3 bases at J, with 23 bases between. CDR3 in amino acids: CASDQLWGGADTEAFF. The CDR3 coding sequence is TGTGCCAGTGACCAACTTTGGGGGGGAGCCGACACTGAAGCTTTCTTT.

This chain connects TRBV28 to TRBJ2-3; 9 bases align to TRBD2. J gave up 2 bases and V 5 bases, and 5 bases lay outside the gene matches. The V gene's germline CDR1 is MDHEN and CDR2 SYDVKM. The CDR3 has 15 residues. The CDR3 DNA reads as TGTGCCAGCAGTGTCCTAGCGGGGATCACAGATACGCAGTATTTT. Protein sequence: CASSVLAGITDTQYF.

This clone occurred a few times. The V gene is TRBV27, the J gene TRBJ1-1; 9 positions match TRBD1. Trimming cost V 6 bases and J 0 bases; bases outside gene matches: 2. CDR3 length: 14 residues. Germline CDR1 is MNHEY and CDR2 is SMNVEV (reference sequence). The CDR3 is CASSDRGVNTEAFF. The CDR3 coding sequence is TGTGCCAGCAGCGACAGGGGGGTGAACACTGAAGCTTTCTTT.

This chain uses TRBV5-4 with TRBJ2-1; TRBD2 matches 9 bases. With V trimmed by 2 bases and J by 2 bases, 5 bases remained unmatched. Germline CDR1 is SGHNT and CDR2 is YYREEE (reference sequence). This CDR3 is 16 amino acids long. CDR3 sequence: CASSLPSGTTYNEQFF. CDR3 coding DNA: TGTGCCAGCAGCTTACCTAGCGGGACGACCTACAATGAGCAGTTCTTC.

The chain uses TRBV27 and TRBJ2-5; TRBD2 matches 11 bases. The CDR3 totals 15 residues. Germline CDR1 MNHEY, CDR2 SMNVEV (reference sequence). The junction had 3 bases not matched to a gene; V was cut back by 6 bases and J by 0 bases. The CDR3 DNA reads as TGTGCCAGCAGCTTACTAGCGGGGGACCAAGAGACCCAGTACTTC. Translating gives CASSLLAGDQETQYF.

The chain recombines TRBV5-1 with TRBJ2-7; 7 bases are shared with TRBD1. Germline V gene sequence: CDR1 SGHRS, CDR2 YFSETQ. The V gene end was trimmed by 0 bases and the J gene end by 4 bases; junction bases not matched to a gene: 7. CDR3 length: 15 amino acids. The CDR3 DNA is TGCGCCAGCAGCTTGGACCGGGGACAGACTTACGAGCAGTACTTC. Its translation: CASSLDRGQTYEQYF. The variable domain in full, with the rest retrieved from reference TRBV5-1 and TRBJ2-7, is KAGVTQTPRYLIKTRGQQVTLSCSPISGHRSVSWYQQTPGQGLQFLFEYFSETQRNKGNFPGRFSGRQFSNSRSEMNVSTLELGDSALYLCASSLDRGQTYEQYFGPGTRLTVT.

The chain carries TRBV7-9 and TRBJ2-7; 11 bases are a match to TRBD1. V dropped 0 bases and J dropped 0; count of bases not matched to a gene: 1. This CDR3 comprises 16 residues. The V gene's germline CDR1 is SEHNR and CDR2 FQNEAQ (reference sequence). In DNA, the CDR3 is TGTGCCAGCAGCTTAGCGGGACAGGGGGTCTCCTACGAGCAGTACTTC. It is translated as CASSLAGQGVSYEQYF.

The chain is built from TRBV19 and TRBJ2-7; the D gene is possibly TRBD2 (6 bases). The germline CDR1 and CDR2 sequences are LNHDA and SQIVND (reference sequence). Trimming removed 5 bases at V and 5 bases at J, with 13 bases between. This CDR3 comprises 13 residues. CDR3 sequence reads: CASSPAEGHEQYF. In DNA, the CDR3 is TGTGCCAGTAGTCCCGCGGAGGGCCACGAGCAGTACTTC.